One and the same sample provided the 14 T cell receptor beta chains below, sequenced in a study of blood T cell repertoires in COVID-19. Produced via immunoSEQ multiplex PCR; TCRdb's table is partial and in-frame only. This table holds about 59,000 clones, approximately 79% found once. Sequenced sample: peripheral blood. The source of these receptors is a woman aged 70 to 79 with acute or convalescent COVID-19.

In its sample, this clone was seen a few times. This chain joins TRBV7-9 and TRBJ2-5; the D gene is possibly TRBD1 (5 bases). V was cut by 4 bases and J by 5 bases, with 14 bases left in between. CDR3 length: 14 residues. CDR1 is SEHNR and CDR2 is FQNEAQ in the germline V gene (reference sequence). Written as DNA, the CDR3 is TGTGCCAGCAGCTGGACCCAGGGTCGGGAGACCCAGTACTTC. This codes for CASSWTQGRETQYF.

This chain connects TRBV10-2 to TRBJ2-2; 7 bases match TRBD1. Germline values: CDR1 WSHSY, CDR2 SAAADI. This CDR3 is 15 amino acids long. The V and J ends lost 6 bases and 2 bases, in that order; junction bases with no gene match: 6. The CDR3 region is CASRDGQVNTGELFF. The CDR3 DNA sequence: TGCGCCAGCAGAGACGGACAGGTCAACACCGGGGAGCTGTTTTTT.

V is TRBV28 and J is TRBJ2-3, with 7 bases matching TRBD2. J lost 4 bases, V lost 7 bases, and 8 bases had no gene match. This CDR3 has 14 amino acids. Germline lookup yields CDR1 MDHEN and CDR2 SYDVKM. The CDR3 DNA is TGTGCCAGCACCCCTAGCGGTGAGCCAGATACGCAGTATTTT. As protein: CASTPSGEPDTQYF.

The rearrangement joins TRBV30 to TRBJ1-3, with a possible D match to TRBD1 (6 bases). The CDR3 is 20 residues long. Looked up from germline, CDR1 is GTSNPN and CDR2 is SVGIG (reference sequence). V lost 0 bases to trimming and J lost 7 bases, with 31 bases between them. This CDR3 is CAWSVPTGTQRVCICNTIYF. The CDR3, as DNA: TGTGCCTGGAGTGTCCCTACCGGGACACAAAGAGTTTGTATTTGCAACACCATATATTTT.

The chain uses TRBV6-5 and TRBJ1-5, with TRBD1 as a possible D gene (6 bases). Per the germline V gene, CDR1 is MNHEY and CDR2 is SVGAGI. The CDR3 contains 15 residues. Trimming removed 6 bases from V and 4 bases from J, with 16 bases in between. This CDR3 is CASRAGTQDNQPQHF. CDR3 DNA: TGTGCCAGCAGGGCCGGGACACAAGATAATCAGCCCCAGCATTTT.

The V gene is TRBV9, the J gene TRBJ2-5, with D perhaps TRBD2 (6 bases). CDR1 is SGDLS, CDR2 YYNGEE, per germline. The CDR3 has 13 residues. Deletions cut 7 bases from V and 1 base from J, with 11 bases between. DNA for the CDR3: TGTGCCAGCGCCTCGGGGGTCCAAGAGACCCAGTACTTC. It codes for CASASGVQETQYF.

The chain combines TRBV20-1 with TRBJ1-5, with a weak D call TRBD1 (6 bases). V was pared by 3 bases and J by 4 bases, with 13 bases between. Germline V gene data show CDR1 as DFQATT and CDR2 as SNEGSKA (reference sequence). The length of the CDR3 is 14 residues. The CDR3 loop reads CSASMGQTNQPQHF. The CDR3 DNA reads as TGCAGTGCTAGTATGGGACAAACAAATCAGCCCCAGCATTTT.

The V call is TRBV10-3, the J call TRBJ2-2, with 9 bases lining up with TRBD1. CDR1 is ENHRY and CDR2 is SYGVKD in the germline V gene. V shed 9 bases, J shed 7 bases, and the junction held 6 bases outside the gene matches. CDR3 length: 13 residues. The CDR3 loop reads CAIKQGAGGELFF. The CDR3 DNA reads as TGTGCCATTAAACAGGGGGCAGGCGGGGAGCTGTTTTTT.

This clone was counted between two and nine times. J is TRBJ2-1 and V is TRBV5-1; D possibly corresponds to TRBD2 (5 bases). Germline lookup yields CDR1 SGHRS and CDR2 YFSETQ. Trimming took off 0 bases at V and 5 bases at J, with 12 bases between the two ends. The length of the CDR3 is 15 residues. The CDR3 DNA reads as TGCGCCAGCAGCTTGGCCGCGGGCTCAAACAATGAGCAGTTCTTC. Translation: CASSLAAGSNNEQFF.

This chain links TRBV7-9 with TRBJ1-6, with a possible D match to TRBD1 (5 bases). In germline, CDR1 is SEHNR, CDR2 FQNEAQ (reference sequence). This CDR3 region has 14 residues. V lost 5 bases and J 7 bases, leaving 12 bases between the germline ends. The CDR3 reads CASSITGQNSPLHF. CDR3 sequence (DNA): TGTGCCAGCAGCATCACTGGACAAAATTCACCCCTCCACTTT.

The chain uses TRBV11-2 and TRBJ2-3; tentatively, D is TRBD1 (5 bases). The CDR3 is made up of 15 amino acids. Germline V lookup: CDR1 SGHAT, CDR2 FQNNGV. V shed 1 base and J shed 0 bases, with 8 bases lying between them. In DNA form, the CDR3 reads TGTGCCAGCAGCTTAGGGGGCCAGAGCACAGATACGCAGTATTTT. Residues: CASSLGGQSTDTQYF. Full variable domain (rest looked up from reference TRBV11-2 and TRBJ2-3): EAGVAQSPRYKIIEKRQSVAFWCNPISGHATLYWYQQILGQGPKLLIQFQNNGVVDDSQLPKDRFSAERLKGVDSTLKIQPAKLEDSAVYLCASSLGGQSTDTQYFGPGTRLTVL.

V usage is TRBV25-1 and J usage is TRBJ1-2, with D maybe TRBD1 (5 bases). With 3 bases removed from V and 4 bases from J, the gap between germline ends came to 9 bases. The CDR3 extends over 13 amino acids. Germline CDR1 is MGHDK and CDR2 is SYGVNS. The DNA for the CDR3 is TGTGCCAGCAGTGAGAACCAGGGCTATGGCTACACCTTC. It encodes CASSENQGYGYTF.

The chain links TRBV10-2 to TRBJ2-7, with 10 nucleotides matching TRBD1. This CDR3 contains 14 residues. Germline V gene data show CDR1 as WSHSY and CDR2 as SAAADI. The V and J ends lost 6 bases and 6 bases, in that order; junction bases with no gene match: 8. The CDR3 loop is CASRRDRGGSEQYF. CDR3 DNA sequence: TGCGCCAGCAGAAGGGACAGGGGAGGTAGCGAGCAGTACTTC.

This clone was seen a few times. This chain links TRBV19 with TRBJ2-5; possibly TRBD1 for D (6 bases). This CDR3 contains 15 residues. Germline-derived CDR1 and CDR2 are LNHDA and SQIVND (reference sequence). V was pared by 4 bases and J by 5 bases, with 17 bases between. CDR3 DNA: TGTGCCAGTAGTAGGGATCCAGGGGACGGTGAGACCCAGTACTTC. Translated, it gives CASSRDPGDGETQYF.